This T cell receptor beta chain was identified in a study of T cell repertoires in cytomegalovirus infection. The overall study: Recently identified HLA-C-restricted and well-studied HLA-B-restricted CMV epitopes were used. Public TCR beta signatures provided an indication of both CMV infection and a matching HLA type. General observations from the study: CMV-specific HLA-C-restricted TCR beta clonotypes dominated the ex vivo response.

MiXCR, run by TCRdb on the reads, gives a single entry per CDR3 protein. Of 830,000 or so distinct CDR3 sequences in the sample, 32% were seen once. This clonotype was observed many times. Antigen: not known. CDR1 and CDR2 (germline): MNHEY, SMNVEV (reference sequence). V dropped 6 bases and J dropped 4 bases, with 16 bases sitting between them. This CDR3 is 15 amino acids long. The origin of this receptor is a human donor in good health (CMV status not recorded). Some clones in this sample may be carry-over from other donors' samples. Specimen: cultured CD8+ T cells from PBMCs, collected from culture after CMV antigen stimulation. The chain uses TRBV27 and TRBJ1-5, with a weak D call TRBD1 (6 bases). The CDR3 reads CASSPLGGGNQPQHF. CDR3 nucleotides: TGTGCCAGCAGCCCCTTAGGAGGGGGGAATCAGCCCCAGCATTTT.